This T cell receptor beta chain was observed in a study of spatial heterogeneity in lung cancer. Whole-study context: In the raw reads, each unique TCR and UMI combination was present more than ten times on average.

TCRdb ran MiXCR on the 5' RACE reads and lists one entry per CDR3 protein. This sample yields 40,000 to 55,000 distinct CDR3 sequences, of which roughly 7% are seen a single time; roughly two fifths belongs to the top ten. The time point: sample taken at primary tumor resection. Whole RNA, which was extracted from tumor, nontumor lung tissue or frozen PBMC, was sequenced without any cell sorting. Samples were obtained from more than 70 donors, all untreated early-stage non-small cell lung cancer patients. This CDR3 has 15 residues. CDR1 and CDR2 (germline): SGHTA, FQGNSA. V was cut by 5 bases and J by 2 bases, with 13 bases left in between. At least ten counts were recorded for this clonotype.

This specimen was PBMCs, taken at surgery. The TCR originated in a female donor with early-stage non-small cell lung cancer. The chain is built from TRBV7-2 and TRBJ1-5, with D possibly being TRBD1 (6 bases). CDR3 coding DNA: TGTGCCAGCAGCCGGACAGCCGGAGGCAATCAGCCCCAGCATTTT. It yields the protein CASSRTAGGNQPQHF.